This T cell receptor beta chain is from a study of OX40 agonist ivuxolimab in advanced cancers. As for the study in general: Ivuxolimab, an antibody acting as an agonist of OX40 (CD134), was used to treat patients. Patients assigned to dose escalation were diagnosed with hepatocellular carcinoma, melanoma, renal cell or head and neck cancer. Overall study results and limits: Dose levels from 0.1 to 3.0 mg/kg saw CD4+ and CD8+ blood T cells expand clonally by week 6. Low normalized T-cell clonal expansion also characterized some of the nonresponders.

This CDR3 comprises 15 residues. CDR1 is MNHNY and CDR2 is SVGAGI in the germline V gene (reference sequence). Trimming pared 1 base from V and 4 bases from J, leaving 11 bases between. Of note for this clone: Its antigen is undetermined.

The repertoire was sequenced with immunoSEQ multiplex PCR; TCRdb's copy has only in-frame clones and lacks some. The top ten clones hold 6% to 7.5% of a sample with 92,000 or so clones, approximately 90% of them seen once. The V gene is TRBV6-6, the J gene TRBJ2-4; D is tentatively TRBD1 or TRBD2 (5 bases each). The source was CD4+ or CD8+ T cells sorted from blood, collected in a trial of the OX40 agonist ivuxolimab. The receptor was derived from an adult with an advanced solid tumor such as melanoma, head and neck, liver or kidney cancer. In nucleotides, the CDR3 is TGTGCCAGCAGTTACTTAGGGACCGAGAAAAACATTCAGTACTTC. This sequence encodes CASSYLGTEKNIQYF.